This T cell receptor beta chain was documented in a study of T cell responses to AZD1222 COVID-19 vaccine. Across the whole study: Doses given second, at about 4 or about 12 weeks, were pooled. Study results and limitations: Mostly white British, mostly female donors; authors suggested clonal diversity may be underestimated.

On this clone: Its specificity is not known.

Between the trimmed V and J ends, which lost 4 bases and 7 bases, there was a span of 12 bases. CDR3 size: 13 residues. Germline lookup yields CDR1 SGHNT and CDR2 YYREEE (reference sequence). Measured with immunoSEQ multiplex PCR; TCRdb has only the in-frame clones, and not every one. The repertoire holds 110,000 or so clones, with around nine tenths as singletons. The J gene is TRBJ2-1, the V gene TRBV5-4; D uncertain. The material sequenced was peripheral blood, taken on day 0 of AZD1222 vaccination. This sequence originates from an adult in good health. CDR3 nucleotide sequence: TGTGCCAGCAGCACTGTTGGGCGGAATGAGCAGTTCTTC. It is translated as CASSTVGRNEQFF.